The sequence of this TCR beta chain was determined in a study of blood T cell repertoires in COVID-19. On the study more broadly: In each case, the material was cDNA or gDNA derived from T cells, B-cell-depleted T cells, or PBMCs.

Per the study methods: Estimates of nucleated cell counts were drawn from the amplification of reference gene primers. Measured with immunoSEQ multiplex PCR; TCRdb has only the in-frame clones, and not every one. Clone size and the V and J calls come from that table; the DNA yielded D and trimming. The profile shows under 250,000 clones, under 85% of them singletons. V gave up 7 bases and J gave up 7 bases, with 16 bases separating them. The CDR3 has 13 amino acids. Germline CDR1 is LNHDA and CDR2 is SQIVND (reference sequence). The receptor was isolated from a human donor in a cohort sampled during active COVID-19. Sequenced sample: peripheral blood. The chain couples TRBV19 to TRBJ1-2; tentative D call: TRBD1 (5 bases). The CDR3 DNA reads TGTGCCAGTACCTCGGCCCAGGGACTTGGCTACACCTTC. Its protein product is CASTSAQGLGYTF.